The source of this T cell receptor (beta chain) is a study of a mutant IDH1 vaccine in newly diagnosed glioma. At the level of the study: Beforehand, treatment had been radiotherapy, temozolomide, or both; the majority received both.

The time point here: week 11, during vaccination. The content of each vaccine dose was 300 ug of mutant IDH1 20-mer peptide, and topical imiquimod accompanied it. Germline V gene data show CDR1 as GTSNPN and CDR2 as SVGIG (reference sequence). This CDR3 contains 15 residues. V lost 1 base and J 0 bases, leaving 10 bases between the germline ends. Profiled with immunoSEQ multiplex PCR; TCRdb holds only in-frame clones, not every one. Among about 60,000 clones listed, 84% were seen once. Comment on this clone: What it binds is unknown.

The rearrangement links TRBV30 to TRBJ2-1; TRBD2 might be the D (5 bases). The sequencing here drew on PBMCs, taken from a glioma patient whose treatment included an IDH1 peptide vaccine. This sequence was found in a man younger than 40 with glioma. In DNA form, the CDR3 reads TGTGCCTGGAGTGATCTAGGGAGCTCCTACAATGAGCAGTTCTTC. Its protein is CAWSDLGSSYNEQFF.